This T cell receptor (beta chain) was found in a study of T cell changes during pregnancy in multiple sclerosis. Using immunoSEQ multiplex PCR, the repertoire was profiled, and TCRdb retains in-frame clones only, with some absent. The sample lists 32,000 or so clones; around 93% were seen once. Germline assignment: CDR1 KGHSH and CDR2 LQKENI. The V segment lost 6 bases and the J segment 1 base; nucleotides outside the gene matches: 4. The CDR3 consists of 15 residues. This chain joins TRBV18 and TRBJ2-5, with 11 bases lining up with TRBD2. The clonotype comes from a female donor in good health, enrolled as a control in a pregnancy study. The sample here was CD4+ T cells from peripheral blood mononuclear cells, taken in the third trimester of pregnancy. The CDR3 sequence: CASSPTSGTQETQYF. The CDR3 DNA reads as TGTGCCAGCTCGCCGACTAGCGGGACCCAAGAGACCCAGTACTTC. The full variable domain, in which reference TRBV18 and TRBJ2-5 provide the parts outside the CDR3, is NAGVMQNPRHLVRRRGQEARLRCSPMKGHSHVYWYRQLPEEGLKFMVYLQKENIIDESGMPKERFSAEFPKEGPSILRIQQVVRGDSAAYFCASSPTSGTQETQYFGPGTRLLVL.